Listed below are T cell receptor beta chains from one sample, sequenced in a study of control samples from healthy donors and cancer patients. The repertoire was sequenced with immunoSEQ multiplex PCR; TCRdb's copy has only in-frame clones and lacks some. The data show fewer than 200,000 clones, and the top ten clones hold 2% to 2.5%. The sequenced material came from blood. These TCRs come from a woman in her 30s in good health. The conserved cysteine and the conserved F or W are not part of the CDR3 here. The D gene is left open where the match is weak.

cdr3_aa: ASSFSRLAGGHYNEQF
d_call: TRBD2
j_call: TRBJ2-1
v_call: TRBV6-2/TRBV6-3

cdr3_aa: AISGGLSYEQY
d_call: TRBD2
j_call: TRBJ2-7
v_call: TRBV10-3

cdr3_aa: ASSFGAASSPLH
d_call: -
j_call: TRBJ1-6
v_call: TRBV7-9

cdr3_aa: ASSLIVGIDGYT
d_call: -
j_call: TRBJ1-2
v_call: TRBV4-3

cdr3_aa: AIKSRLTRPPNTGELF
d_call: -
j_call: TRBJ2-2
v_call: TRBV27

cdr3_aa: ASSPTLGGGNQPQH
d_call: -
j_call: TRBJ1-5
v_call: TRBV27

cdr3_aa: ASSQVRGGTNYGYT
d_call: TRBD1
j_call: TRBJ1-2
v_call: TRBV4-3

cdr3_aa: ASSVDSGGYGYT
d_call: -
j_call: TRBJ1-2
v_call: TRBV9

cdr3_aa: ASMTGQGRSYEQY
d_call: TRBD1
j_call: TRBJ2-7
v_call: TRBV6-5

cdr3_aa: ASSQVFDRRNQPQH
d_call: -
j_call: TRBJ1-5
v_call: TRBV4-1

cdr3_aa: ASSYRGDNYGYT
d_call: -
j_call: TRBJ1-2
v_call: TRBV5-4

cdr3_aa: ASSLEKGPYEQY
d_call: -
j_call: TRBJ2-7
v_call: TRBV5-1

cdr3_aa: ASSPQSQSRGAPLH
d_call: -
j_call: TRBJ1-6
v_call: TRBV27

cdr3_aa: AIRPNGLVITHNEQF
d_call: -
j_call: TRBJ2-1
v_call: TRBV10-3

cdr3_aa: ASSAGTTSQY
d_call: -
j_call: TRBJ2-3
v_call: TRBV10-1

cdr3_aa: ASSSTGSNGYT
d_call: -
j_call: TRBJ1-2
v_call: TRBV28

cdr3_aa: ASSLSAFQPQH
d_call: -
j_call: TRBJ1-5
v_call: TRBV7-9

cdr3_aa: ASNFQGGLNEKLF
d_call: TRBD1
j_call: TRBJ1-4
v_call: TRBV6-5

cdr3_aa: ASSLALGRSNEKLF
d_call: -
j_call: TRBJ1-4
v_call: TRBV7-9

cdr3_aa: ASSFRENTEAF
d_call: -
j_call: TRBJ1-1
v_call: TRBV27

cdr3_aa: ASSQGGYGNTIY
d_call: -
j_call: TRBJ1-3
v_call: TRBV4-2

cdr3_aa: AIRDSSGNTIY
d_call: -
j_call: TRBJ1-3
v_call: TRBV10-3

cdr3_aa: AGGGSYEQY
d_call: -
j_call: TRBJ2-7
v_call: TRBV2

cdr3_aa: ASSPQGISGANVLT
d_call: -
j_call: TRBJ2-6
v_call: TRBV6-4

cdr3_aa: ASSPFTQQGSYNEQF
d_call: -
j_call: TRBJ2-1
v_call: TRBV4-1

cdr3_aa: ASSLAIGPTVSYEQY
d_call: -
j_call: TRBJ2-7
v_call: TRBV5-5

cdr3_aa: ASSIGQLYHGYT
d_call: -
j_call: TRBJ1-2
v_call: TRBV19

cdr3_aa: ASSPETGTWETQY
d_call: TRBD1
j_call: TRBJ2-5
v_call: TRBV18

cdr3_aa: ASGGRSPGEKLF
d_call: -
j_call: TRBJ1-4
v_call: TRBV2

cdr3_aa: ASSSANTGELF
d_call: -
j_call: TRBJ2-2
v_call: TRBV7-8

cdr3_aa: ASSLGTFGTDTQY
d_call: -
j_call: TRBJ2-3
v_call: TRBV9

cdr3_aa: ASSQDQAALSGNTIY
d_call: -
j_call: TRBJ1-3
v_call: TRBV4-2

cdr3_aa: ASSFTLAGQETQY
d_call: TRBD2
j_call: TRBJ2-5
v_call: TRBV7-7

cdr3_aa: ASSQARQALNTIY
d_call: -
j_call: TRBJ1-3
v_call: TRBV4-3

cdr3_aa: ASSYLNTEAF
d_call: -
j_call: TRBJ1-1
v_call: TRBV7-9

cdr3_aa: ASSLGQGAYEQY
d_call: TRBD1
j_call: TRBJ2-7
v_call: TRBV7-2

cdr3_aa: ASSLVGGDSPLH
d_call: -
j_call: TRBJ1-6
v_call: TRBV7-9

cdr3_aa: ASTVNGYEQY
d_call: -
j_call: TRBJ2-7
v_call: TRBV28

cdr3_aa: ASSLDRGGEQY
d_call: TRBD1
j_call: TRBJ2-7
v_call: TRBV28

cdr3_aa: ASSSIRTGTKGYT
d_call: -
j_call: TRBJ1-2
v_call: TRBV11-2

cdr3_aa: ASSYSGDQPQH
d_call: -
j_call: TRBJ1-5
v_call: TRBV6-5

cdr3_aa: ASSVRGQGNTIY
d_call: -
j_call: TRBJ1-3
v_call: TRBV9